These 17 T cell receptor beta chains were sequenced from one sample in a study of a mutant IDH1 vaccine in newly diagnosed glioma. Measured with immunoSEQ multiplex PCR; TCRdb has only the in-frame clones, and not every one. There are around 60,000 clones in the sample; 70% to 90% occur only once, and about 4.1% lies in the top ten. The antigens of these receptors remain unknown. Regarding time point: week 23, last vaccination. Vaccinated patients received 300 ug of mutant IDH1 20-mer peptide per dose, with topical imiquimod. Material: PBMCs, obtained from a glioma patient whose treatment included an IDH1 peptide vaccine. These receptors all come from a man aged 25 to 40 with glioma.

This chain connects TRBV5-5 to TRBJ2-2; TRBD1 matches 9 bases. The CDR3 sequence is 15 residues long. Germline V gene lookup returns CDR1 SGHKS and CDR2 YYEKEE (reference sequence). Trimming at V came to 6 bases and at J to 5 bases, leaving 8 bases not matched to a gene. This chain's CDR3 is CASTTGTGRTGELFF. CDR3 DNA sequence: TGTGCCAGCACAACCGGGACAGGGAGAACCGGGGAGCTGTTTTTT.

The chain joins TRBV5-1 to TRBJ1-3; TRBD1 agrees at 7 bases. The CDR3 sequence is 14 residues long. The junction had 8 bases not matched to a gene; V was cut back by 4 bases and J by 7 bases. Germline CDR1 and CDR2: SGHRS and YFSETQ. The CDR3 protein is CASSERQGGNTIYF. The DNA of the CDR3 is TGCGCCAGCAGCGAGCGACAGGGCGGGAACACCATATATTTT.

The V gene is TRBV25-1, the J gene TRBJ1-2; 12 bases are shared with TRBD1. The germline V gene encodes CDR1 MGHDK and CDR2 SYGVNS. The CDR3 runs 13 residues. The V gene end was trimmed by 4 bases and the J gene end by 8 bases; junction bases not matched to a gene: 2. The CDR3 bases are TGTGCCAGCAGTGGCGGGACAGGGGGCGGCTACACCTTC. Amino acid sequence: CASSGGTGGGYTF.

The V gene is TRBV13, the J gene TRBJ1-2; 10 positions match TRBD1. The CDR3 covers 15 residues. The germline V gene has CDR1 PRHDT and CDR2 FYEKMQ (reference sequence). V dropped 0 bases and J dropped 8; count of bases not matched to a gene: 6. The CDR3 bases are TGTGCCAGCAGCTTAGGCCATGGACAGGGGGGCGGCTACACCTTC. It encodes CASSLGHGQGGGYTF. The full variable domain, rest sourced from reference TRBV13 and TRBJ1-2, is AAGVIQSPRHLIKEKRETATLKCYPIPRHDTVYWYQQGPGQDPQFLISFYEKMQSDKGSIPDRFSAQQFSDYHSELNMSSLELGDSALYFCASSLGHGQGGGYTFGSGTRLTVV.

The J gene is TRBJ2-7, the V gene TRBV9, with D tentatively TRBD2 (5 bases). Trimming took 0 bases from V and 6 from J, leaving 10 bases between them. The germline V gene encodes CDR1 SGDLS and CDR2 YYNGEE. The CDR3 has 13 amino acids. CDR3 bases: TGTGCCAGCAGCGTAGAAGGAAGCGGCGAGCAGTACTTC. Translation: CASSVEGSGEQYF.

This clone has a handful of counts. This chain uses TRBV30 with TRBJ1-4; possibly TRBD1 for D (5 bases). CDR1 is GTSNPN, CDR2 SVGIG, per germline (reference sequence). The germline V and J ends were trimmed by 5 bases and 5 bases, with 18 bases remaining between them. This CDR3 has 15 amino acids. CDR3 bases: TGTGCCTGGTCTATTCAGGGACGTCCGAATGAAAAACTGTTTTTT. Protein product: CAWSIQGRPNEKLFF.

The CDR3: CASSGSGTYNEKLFF. DNA for the CDR3: TGTGCCAGCAGTGGCTCCGGGACCTATAATGAAAAACTGTTTTTT. J is TRBJ1-4 and V is TRBV2, with D possibly matching TRBD1 (5 bases). V was shortened by 4 bases and J by 4 bases, with 13 bases between the two germline ends. Germline CDR1 SNHLY, CDR2 FYNNEI. The length of the CDR3 is 15 residues.

The chain combines TRBV5-1 with TRBJ1-1; D is uncertain. The length of the CDR3 is 14 residues. Germline CDR1 and CDR2: SGHRS and YFSETQ. Trimming removed 2 bases at V and 9 bases at J, with 17 bases between. The CDR3: CASSFDRAVGQAFF. The CDR3 nucleotides are TGCGCCAGCAGCTTTGATCGGGCTGTAGGGCAAGCTTTCTTT.

V gene TRBV11-2 combines with J gene TRBJ2-5; 8 bases are a match to TRBD1. The CDR3 is made up of 15 amino acids. V shed 3 bases, J shed 4 bases, and the junction held 7 bases outside the gene matches. CDR1 and CDR2 (germline): SGHAT, FQNNGV. The CDR3 nucleotides are TGTGCCAGCAGCTTGACAGGGGTGAAGCGAGAGACCCAGTACTTC. This encodes CASSLTGVKRETQYF. The variable domain in full, with the rest retrieved from reference TRBV11-2 and TRBJ2-5, is EAGVAQSPRYKIIEKRQSVAFWCNPISGHATLYWYQQILGQGPKLLIQFQNNGVVDDSQLPKDRFSAERLKGVDSTLKIQPAKLEDSAVYLCASSLTGVKRETQYFGPGTRLLVL.

This clone showed up just a few times. The chain carries TRBV6-4 and TRBJ2-2; 11 bases are a match to TRBD2. In germline, CDR1 is MRHNA, CDR2 SNTAGT. V trimming: 7 bases; J trimming: 3 bases; junction bases outside the gene matches: 1. The CDR3 covers 14 residues. CDR3 in amino acids: CASKLAGDTGELFF. Written as DNA, the CDR3 is TGTGCCAGCAAACTAGCGGGGGACACCGGGGAGCTGTTTTTT.

The chain employs TRBV5-4 and TRBJ2-7, with D tentatively TRBD1 or TRBD2 (6 bases each). The CDR3 has 15 amino acids. CDR1 is SGHNT and CDR2 is YYREEE in the germline V gene (reference sequence). V lost 3 bases and J lost 4, with 17 bases in between. CDR3 in amino acids: CASSSSTGAMYEQYF. In DNA form, the CDR3 reads TGTGCCAGCAGCTCCTCGACGGGGGCGATGTACGAGCAGTACTTC.

The CDR3 sequence: CASSLALDRGNSPLHF. In DNA, the CDR3 is TGCGCCAGCAGCTTGGCCTTGGACAGGGGCAATTCACCCCTCCACTTT. The chain combines TRBV5-1 with TRBJ1-6, with 9 bases identical to TRBD1. CDR1 is SGHRS and CDR2 is YFSETQ in the germline V gene. After removal of 0 bases from V and 7 bases from J, the junction contained 5 bases not matched to a gene. CDR3 length: 16 residues. Complete variable domain (other parts from reference TRBV5-1 and TRBJ1-6): KAGVTQTPRYLIKTRGQQVTLSCSPISGHRSVSWYQQTPGQGLQFLFEYFSETQRNKGNFPGRFSGRQFSNSRSEMNVSTLELGDSALYLCASSLALDRGNSPLHFGNGTRLTVT.

The V and J genes are TRBV15 and TRBJ2-3; D is tentatively TRBD1 or TRBD2 (7 bases each). Trimming left V 3 bases short and J 4 bases short, with 14 bases between. The CDR3 extends over 15 amino acids. The V gene's germline CDR1 is LNHNV and CDR2 YYDKDF (reference sequence). The CDR3 is CATSSRQGGSDTQYF. CDR3 DNA: TGTGCCACCAGCAGCCGACAGGGAGGGTCAGATACGCAGTATTTT.

J is TRBJ2-2 and V is TRBV2; 7 bases agree with TRBD1. Unmatched junction bases numbered 7, after V lost 6 bases and J lost 0 bases. The CDR3 sequence is 16 residues long. From germline, CDR1 is SNHLY and CDR2 FYNNEI. This chain's CDR3 is CASSRVGTANTGELFF. The CDR3 bases are TGTGCCAGCAGCCGCGTCGGGACAGCGAACACCGGGGAGCTGTTTTTT.

The V and J genes are TRBV5-4 and TRBJ2-5; D possibly corresponds to TRBD1 (5 bases). Germline CDR1 reads SGHNT; CDR2 reads YYREEE (reference sequence). This CDR3 spans 15 amino acids. Trimming cost V 2 bases and J 5 bases, with 16 bases left between them. CDR3 protein: CASSFGRGAGETQYF. CDR3 DNA sequence: TGTGCCAGCAGCTTCGGGCGAGGCGCAGGGGAGACCCAGTACTTC.

Only a few counts were recorded for this clone. The chain joins TRBV10-1 to TRBJ1-5; possible D gene TRBD1, 5 bases. Germline CDR1 WNHNN, CDR2 SYGVQD (reference sequence). The CDR3 runs to 13 residues. The ends were cut back, 5 bases at V and 4 bases at J, with 9 bases in the middle. The CDR3, as DNA: TGCGCCAGCAGTCCGGGACCAAATCAGCCCCAGCATTTT. Its protein product is CASSPGPNQPQHF.

J is TRBJ2-3 and V is TRBV5-4; 14 nucleotides line up with TRBD2. The CDR3 extends over 18 amino acids. Germline lookup yields CDR1 SGHNT and CDR2 YYREEE (reference sequence). V trimming: 0 bases; J trimming: 3 bases; junction bases outside the gene matches: 6. The CDR3, as DNA: TGTGCCAGCAGCTTGGTACGACTAGCGGGGGGGCCTACAGATACGCAGTATTTT. This encodes CASSLVRLAGGPTDTQYF.